The rows below give T cell receptor beta chains drawn from one sample of a study of graft-versus-host responses after intestinal transplantation. TCRdb keeps only in-frame clones here, not all; method: immunoSEQ multiplex PCR. The data hold about 110,000 clones, with 90% to 95% observed a single time. These TCRs are of unknown antigen specificity. Sequenced here: unstimulated CD8+ T cells sorted from spleen or lymph node cells, sampled before intestinal transplant. All receptors derive from a human donor who received an intestinal transplant. CDR3s include the opening cysteine and the closing phenylalanine or tryptophan. A D gene is named only where the DNA matches it firmly. Clone size is shown for a subset of rows, as once, few, many or a class of expanded clone.

d_gene: -; j_gene: TRBJ1-1; abundance: -; v_gene: TRBV30; CDR3nt: TGTGCCTGGGGTCCAGGGCTTGCCGCTTTCTTT; CDR3aa: CAWGPGLAAFF
d_gene: TRBD2; j_gene: TRBJ2-7; abundance: few; v_gene: TRBV7-9; CDR3nt: TGTGCCAGCAGCTCGACTAGCCGATCCTACGAGCAGTACTTC; CDR3aa: CASSSTSRSYEQYF
d_gene: -; j_gene: TRBJ1-5; abundance: -; v_gene: TRBV10-3; CDR3nt: TGTGCCATCAGTGAGGGGACTAGCAATCAGCCCCAGCATTTT; CDR3aa: CAISEGTSNQPQHF
d_gene: -; j_gene: TRBJ2-7; abundance: -; v_gene: TRBV19; CDR3nt: TGTGCCAGTAGTATGGGTCTTGCGACCGAGCAGTACTTC; CDR3aa: CASSMGLATEQYF
d_gene: -; j_gene: TRBJ2-5; abundance: -; v_gene: TRBV7-8; CDR3nt: TGTGCCAGCAGCTTAAATTTTTTCCCTGACGGAGCGACGGAGACCCAGTACTTC; CDR3aa: CASSLNFFPDGATETQYF
d_gene: TRBD2; j_gene: TRBJ2-7; abundance: once; v_gene: TRBV29-1; CDR3nt: TGCAGCGTTGAGGGGCTAGCGGGACGGGACGAGCAGTACTTC; CDR3aa: CSVEGLAGRDEQYF
d_gene: -; j_gene: TRBJ2-3; abundance: -; v_gene: TRBV9; CDR3nt: TGTGCCAGCAGCGGTACTAGGCGAACAGATACGCAGTATTTT; CDR3aa: CASSGTRRTDTQYF
d_gene: -; j_gene: TRBJ1-5; abundance: -; v_gene: TRBV5-8; CDR3nt: TGTGCCAGCAGCTTTGGGGCCTATCAGCCCCAGCATTTT; CDR3aa: CASSFGAYQPQHF
d_gene: -; j_gene: TRBJ2-4; abundance: -; v_gene: TRBV11-2; CDR3nt: TGTGCCAGCAGCCGGACAGAAGTGTACTTC; CDR3aa: CASSRTEVYF
d_gene: -; j_gene: TRBJ1-2; abundance: -; v_gene: TRBV7-9; CDR3nt: TGTGCCAGCAGCTTAGTAGTTTCCCCGGGGACTGGCTACACCTTC; CDR3aa: CASSLVVSPGTGYTF
d_gene: -; j_gene: TRBJ2-7; abundance: -; v_gene: TRBV11-2; CDR3nt: TGTGCCAGCAGCCCCGCCGGGCTTTCCTACGAGCAGTACTTC; CDR3aa: CASSPAGLSYEQYF
d_gene: -; j_gene: TRBJ1-4; abundance: -; v_gene: TRBV7-9; CDR3nt: TGTGCCAGCAGCTTATCGAGAACTGTGAGGGATGAAAAACTGTTTTTT; CDR3aa: CASSLSRTVRDEKLFF
d_gene: -; j_gene: TRBJ2-1; abundance: -; v_gene: TRBV27; CDR3nt: TGTGCCAGCTTCCCAAAGGGACCCCGGGCCTATGAGCAGTTCTTC; CDR3aa: CASFPKGPRAYEQFF
d_gene: TRBD2; j_gene: TRBJ2-5; abundance: -; v_gene: TRBV5-1; CDR3nt: TGCGCCAGCAGCTTAAGACTAGCGGGAGCGGAGACCCAGTACTTC; CDR3aa: CASSLRLAGAETQYF
d_gene: -; j_gene: TRBJ1-2; abundance: -; v_gene: TRBV5-1; CDR3nt: TGCGCCAGCGCAGAGGGGGGGAGCCGGGGCTACACCTTC; CDR3aa: CASAEGGSRGYTF
d_gene: -; j_gene: TRBJ2-1; abundance: -; v_gene: TRBV5-1; CDR3nt: TGCGCCAGCAGCTTGGAGCTAGGCTTCTACGGGTATGAGCAGTTCTTC; CDR3aa: CASSLELGFYGYEQFF
d_gene: TRBD2; j_gene: TRBJ2-1; abundance: -; v_gene: TRBV28; CDR3nt: TGTGCCAGCAGCCACCGCGGGAGGACCATCTACAATGAGCAGTTCTTC; CDR3aa: CASSHRGRTIYNEQFF
d_gene: TRBD1; j_gene: TRBJ1-1; abundance: -; v_gene: TRBV9; CDR3nt: TGTGCCAGCAGCTCCGACAGGGCAACTGAAGCTTTCTTT; CDR3aa: CASSSDRATEAFF
d_gene: -; j_gene: TRBJ2-7; abundance: once; v_gene: TRBV9; CDR3nt: TGTGCCAGCAGCTATTTCGGGGGAAGGCAAATAGACGAGCAGTACTTC; CDR3aa: CASSYFGGRQIDEQYF
d_gene: -; j_gene: TRBJ2-7; abundance: -; v_gene: TRBV10-3; CDR3nt: TGTGCCATCGGGACGGGGGCGCGGGAGCAGTACTTC; CDR3aa: CAIGTGAREQYF
d_gene: TRBD1; j_gene: TRBJ1-1; abundance: -; v_gene: TRBV27; CDR3nt: TGTGCCAGCAGTGAGGGACAGCTGAACACTGAAGCTTTCTTT; CDR3aa: CASSEGQLNTEAFF
d_gene: -; j_gene: TRBJ2-2; abundance: -; v_gene: TRBV7-8; CDR3nt: TGTGCCAGCAGCCCGCTCTCGGACGGGGGGGAGCTGTTTTTT; CDR3aa: CASSPLSDGGELFF
d_gene: -; j_gene: TRBJ2-1; abundance: -; v_gene: TRBV7-7; CDR3nt: TGTGCTAGCAGCCGGGACTCGACCGTTTACAATGAGCAGTTCTTC; CDR3aa: CASSRDSTVYNEQFF
d_gene: -; j_gene: TRBJ1-1; abundance: -; v_gene: TRBV19; CDR3nt: TGTGCCAGTAATTGGGGTAGTGGCACTGAAGCTTTCTTT; CDR3aa: CASNWGSGTEAFF
d_gene: -; j_gene: TRBJ1-5; abundance: -; v_gene: TRBV10-2; CDR3nt: TGCGCCAGCACAACAGGGAGCAATCAGCCCCAGCATTTT; CDR3aa: CASTTGSNQPQHF
d_gene: TRBD2; j_gene: TRBJ2-5; abundance: once; v_gene: TRBV9; CDR3nt: TGTGCCAGCAGCGAAGCGGGAGGGCACGGGGAGACCCAGTACTTC; CDR3aa: CASSEAGGHGETQYF
d_gene: TRBD2; j_gene: TRBJ2-1; abundance: -; v_gene: TRBV6-5; CDR3nt: TGTGCCACCGCTGACTGGACTAGCGGGAGAAATGAGCAGTTCTTC; CDR3aa: CATADWTSGRNEQFF
d_gene: -; j_gene: TRBJ1-1; abundance: -; v_gene: TRBV19; CDR3nt: TGTGCCAGTAGTCCCACTCCGAACACTGAAGCTTTCTTT; CDR3aa: CASSPTPNTEAFF
d_gene: TRBD2; j_gene: TRBJ2-1; abundance: once; v_gene: TRBV29-1; CDR3nt: TGCAGCGTGCCGCCGGGGGGCTACAATGAGCAGTTCTTC; CDR3aa: CSVPPGGYNEQFF
d_gene: -; j_gene: TRBJ2-2; abundance: -; v_gene: TRBV27; CDR3nt: TGTGCCAGCAGTTATCAGGGGCTTACCGGGGAGCTGTTTTTT; CDR3aa: CASSYQGLTGELFF
d_gene: -; j_gene: TRBJ2-7; abundance: -; v_gene: TRBV27; CDR3nt: TGTGCCAGCAGTTACCGGGCATCTTACGAGCAGTACTTC; CDR3aa: CASSYRASYEQYF
d_gene: TRBD1; j_gene: TRBJ1-1; abundance: -; v_gene: TRBV7-2; CDR3nt: TGTGCCAGCAGCTTAGCTTACGGACAGGAACCCACTGAAGCTTTCTTT; CDR3aa: CASSLAYGQEPTEAFF
d_gene: TRBD2; j_gene: TRBJ2-5; abundance: -; v_gene: TRBV2; CDR3nt: TGTGCCAGCAGTGACGACTCTAGCGGGAGGCTCCCCGGGGAGACCCAGTACTTC; CDR3aa: CASSDDSSGRLPGETQYF
d_gene: TRBD1; j_gene: TRBJ1-2; abundance: -; v_gene: TRBV4-1; CDR3nt: TGCGCCAGCAGCCAAGGGACAGGGTACGGCTACACCTTC; CDR3aa: CASSQGTGYGYTF
d_gene: -; j_gene: TRBJ1-2; abundance: -; v_gene: TRBV19; CDR3nt: TGTGCCAGTACCTTGGAAAACTATGGCTACACCTTC; CDR3aa: CASTLENYGYTF
d_gene: -; j_gene: TRBJ2-7; abundance: once; v_gene: TRBV28; CDR3nt: TGTGCCAGCAGTTTGATTCTGGACCCGATGAGAGAGCAGTACTTC; CDR3aa: CASSLILDPMREQYF
d_gene: -; j_gene: TRBJ1-5; abundance: -; v_gene: TRBV4-2; CDR3nt: TGTGCCAGCAGCCAAGATCGATCGTACGCCCAGCCCCAGCATTTT; CDR3aa: CASSQDRSYAQPQHF
d_gene: -; j_gene: TRBJ1-1; abundance: -; v_gene: TRBV6-6; CDR3nt: TGTGCCAGCAGTTACTCGATGTCCAGGGGTAACACTGAAGCTTTCTTT; CDR3aa: CASSYSMSRGNTEAFF
d_gene: TRBD1; j_gene: TRBJ1-5; abundance: -; v_gene: TRBV28; CDR3nt: TGTGCCAGCAGTTGGGATTCCGACAGGGGTCGTTATAGCAATCAGCCCCAGCATTTT; CDR3aa: CASSWDSDRGRYSNQPQHF
d_gene: TRBD2; j_gene: TRBJ2-7; abundance: -; v_gene: TRBV4-1; CDR3nt: TGCGCCAGCAGCCAAGAGGCTAGCGGTTCCTACGAGCAGTACTTC; CDR3aa: CASSQEASGSYEQYF
d_gene: -; j_gene: TRBJ1-3; abundance: -; v_gene: TRBV7-6; CDR3nt: TGTGCCAGCAGCTTAGCGGCCTACTCTGGAAACACCATATATTTT; CDR3aa: CASSLAAYSGNTIYF
d_gene: -; j_gene: TRBJ1-4; abundance: few; v_gene: TRBV15; CDR3nt: TGTGCCACCAGCAGAGAGCGTAATGAAAAACTGTTTTTT; CDR3aa: CATSRERNEKLFF
d_gene: -; j_gene: TRBJ2-7; abundance: -; v_gene: TRBV2; CDR3nt: TGTGCCAGCAGTGCGGGACCGAGTACCTACGAGCAGTACTTC; CDR3aa: CASSAGPSTYEQYF
d_gene: -; j_gene: TRBJ2-7; abundance: -; v_gene: TRBV27; CDR3nt: TGTGCCAGCAGTTCGGGACCAAGGGGTTACGAGCAGTACTTC; CDR3aa: CASSSGPRGYEQYF
d_gene: -; j_gene: TRBJ2-7; abundance: -; v_gene: TRBV27; CDR3nt: TGTGCCAGCAGCCAACAAAAACGCGAGCAGTACTTC; CDR3aa: CASSQQKREQYF
d_gene: TRBD1; j_gene: TRBJ2-7; abundance: once; v_gene: TRBV5-1; CDR3nt: TGCGCCAGCAGTGGAGGGACAGGGTCCTACGAGCAGTACTTC; CDR3aa: CASSGGTGSYEQYF
d_gene: TRBD1; j_gene: TRBJ1-4; abundance: -; v_gene: TRBV25-1; CDR3nt: TGTGCCAGCAGTGATCTCAGGGGGCCGGGGGAAAAACTGTTTTTT; CDR3aa: CASSDLRGPGEKLFF
d_gene: -; j_gene: TRBJ2-5; abundance: -; v_gene: TRBV7-7; CDR3nt: TGTGCTAGCAGCTTCGGGGTGGGGATGGGGCAAGAGACCCAGTACTTC; CDR3aa: CASSFGVGMGQETQYF
d_gene: -; j_gene: TRBJ2-7; abundance: -; v_gene: TRBV5-1; CDR3nt: TGCGCCAGCAGCCGGGACGGGAGCTCCTACGAGCAGTACTTC; CDR3aa: CASSRDGSSYEQYF
d_gene: -; j_gene: TRBJ1-2; abundance: -; v_gene: TRBV2; CDR3nt: TGTGCCAGCAGTGGACTCCCGGGTGGCGATGGCTACACCTTC; CDR3aa: CASSGLPGGDGYTF
d_gene: -; j_gene: TRBJ2-7; abundance: -; v_gene: TRBV5-4; CDR3nt: TGTGCCAGCAGCTTTTGGGGGACGGGCGGCGAGCAGTACTTC; CDR3aa: CASSFWGTGGEQYF
d_gene: TRBD1; j_gene: TRBJ1-5; abundance: -; v_gene: TRBV6-1; CDR3nt: TGTGCCAGCAGTGAAAGGGGGACAGTTAGCAATCAGCCCCAGCATTTT; CDR3aa: CASSERGTVSNQPQHF
d_gene: -; j_gene: TRBJ2-7; abundance: -; v_gene: TRBV30; CDR3nt: TGTGCCTGGAGTGGGGATTACGACTCCTTTTATCCTTACGAGCAGTACTTC; CDR3aa: CAWSGDYDSFYPYEQYF
d_gene: -; j_gene: TRBJ2-5; abundance: -; v_gene: TRBV2; CDR3nt: TGTGCCAGCAACGGGGATGGGGACCAGTACTTC; CDR3aa: CASNGDGDQYF
d_gene: -; j_gene: TRBJ2-1; abundance: -; v_gene: TRBV9; CDR3nt: TGTGCCAGCAGCGTAGCTGGGGCCTACAATGAGCAGTTCTTC; CDR3aa: CASSVAGAYNEQFF
d_gene: -; j_gene: TRBJ1-5; abundance: -; v_gene: TRBV6-1; CDR3nt: TGTGCCAGCAGTTATGGTAGCAATCAGCCCCAGCATTTT; CDR3aa: CASSYGSNQPQHF
d_gene: -; j_gene: TRBJ1-2; abundance: -; v_gene: TRBV19; CDR3nt: TGTGCCAGTAGTATGGACAACTATGGCTACACCTTC; CDR3aa: CASSMDNYGYTF
d_gene: -; j_gene: TRBJ2-1; abundance: -; v_gene: TRBV6-5; CDR3nt: TGTGCCAGCAGTTACTCTAGAGGGGAGAGGGAGCAGTTCTTC; CDR3aa: CASSYSRGEREQFF
d_gene: -; j_gene: TRBJ1-2; abundance: -; v_gene: TRBV19; CDR3nt: TGTGCCAGTAGCCCTACCTCGGTTGGCTACACCTTC; CDR3aa: CASSPTSVGYTF